This passage covers 21 T cell receptor beta chains from one sample sequenced in a study of vaccination and CD4 T cells after COVID-19. The study sequenced cultured CD4+ T cell DNA using the Oncomine TCR Beta short-read assay. In TCRdb, the PCR reads were re-called with MiXCR into one record per CDR3 protein. The data contain around 26,000 distinct CDR3 sequences, 40% to 55% of them singletons. Treatment noted: roughly 11-day PBMC culture with coronavirus spike peptide pools or control peptides (ViraFEST assay). These receptors have no known antigen. The sample was CD4+ T cells from blood, cultured in vitro, taken before SARS-CoV-2 vaccination. The source is a human donor who received a COVID-19 vaccine.

This clonotype was detected once. The CDR3 coding sequence is TGTGCCAGTCGACAGGGGGCGAGCTCCTACGAGCAGTACTTC. Translating gives CASRQGASSYEQYF. The rearrangement links TRBV6-1 to TRBJ2-7; 10 bases line up with TRBD1. After removal of 9 bases from V and 0 bases from J, the junction contained 5 bases not matched to a gene. The CDR3 is 14 amino acids. CDR1 and CDR2 from the germline V gene are MNHNS and SASEGT.

The rearrangement links TRBV7-9 to TRBJ2-3, with D uncertain. Trimming took off 2 bases at V and 2 bases at J, with 5 bases between the two ends. The CDR3 length is 13 residues. CDR1 is SEHNR, CDR2 FQNEAQ, per germline (reference sequence). The CDR3: CASSLRDTDTQYF. CDR3 nucleotides: TGTGCCAGCAGCTTAAGGGACACAGATACGCAGTATTTT.

This chain joins TRBV7-2 and TRBJ2-5; 8 nucleotides agree with TRBD2. The CDR3 spans 17 residues. Germline CDR1 SGHTA, CDR2 FQGNSA. Trimming cost V 5 bases and J 2 bases; bases outside gene matches: 13. CDR3 amino acids: CASSPRRGRGEQETQYF. CDR3 DNA sequence: TGTGCCAGCAGCCCCCGCCGGGGGCGGGGGGAACAAGAGACCCAGTACTTC.

This rearrangement joins TRBV19 to TRBJ1-3; TRBD1 aligns across 8 bases. Germline lookup yields CDR1 LNHDA and CDR2 SQIVND (reference sequence). This CDR3 spans 13 amino acids. Losses at the gene ends were 11 bases for V and 2 bases for J; bases not matched to a gene: 5. CDR3: CAGSTGAGNTIYF. Here the CDR3 DNA reads TGTGCCGGATCGACAGGGGCTGGAAACACCATATATTTT.

This chain uses TRBV19 with TRBJ2-3, with D possibly TRBD2 on 5 matching bases. Germline V gives CDR1 LNHDA, CDR2 SQIVND (reference sequence). V was clipped by 4 bases and J by 0 bases, with 14 bases between them. CDR3 size: 16 residues. For the CDR3, the DNA is TGTGCCAGTAGTAACCTAGCCGCCACTAGCACAGATACGCAGTATTTT. Translating it yields CASSNLAATSTDTQYF.

The gene calls are TRBV7-8 and TRBJ2-5; TRBD2 might be the D (6 bases). Germline CDR1 is SGHVS and CDR2 is FQNEAQ. The CDR3 sequence is 14 residues long. V lost 4 bases and J lost 1, with 10 bases in between. The CDR3, as DNA: TGTGCCAGCAGCTGGGGAGCGGGCCAAGAGACCCAGTACTTC. Protein: CASSWGAGQETQYF.

The rearrangement joins TRBV6-2 or TRBV6-3 to TRBJ1-1; no clear D. CDR1 is MNHEY, CDR2 SVGEGT, per germline. The CDR3 totals 14 residues. The germline V and J ends were trimmed by 6 bases and 4 bases, with 15 bases remaining between them. CDR3 protein: CASSHVRRVTEAFF. The CDR3 DNA sequence: TGTGCCAGCAGCCACGTCAGGAGAGTCACTGAAGCTTTCTTT.

V and J are TRBV7-9 and TRBJ1-1; 7 bases map to TRBD1. Unmatched junction bases numbered 9, after V lost 5 bases and J lost 0 bases. This CDR3 spans 16 amino acids. Germline assignment: CDR1 SEHNR and CDR2 FQNEAQ (reference sequence). CDR3 coding DNA: TGTGCCAGCAGCGAGGGACAGATATCCTTGAACACTGAAGCTTTCTTT. Translated: CASSEGQISLNTEAFF.

The CDR3 nucleotides read TGTGCCAGCAGCCAACAGACAGGGCTGAATGAGCAGTTCTTC. Its protein is CASSQQTGLNEQFF. V gene TRBV7-2 combines with J gene TRBJ2-1; TRBD1 agrees at 7 bases. The CDR3 loop spans 14 amino acids. The V segment lost 5 bases and the J segment 7 bases; nucleotides outside the gene matches: 8. Germline V gene lookup returns CDR1 SGHTA and CDR2 FQGNSA.

The count of this clonotype is one. The CDR3 DNA reads as TGTGCCAGCAGTACAGGGGGCCCATCGAGCTCCTATAATTCACCCCTCCACTTT. It is translated as CASSTGGPSSSYNSPLHF. The V gene is TRBV7-9, the J gene TRBJ1-6; 9 bases fit TRBD1. The V segment lost 6 bases and the J segment 0 bases; nucleotides outside the gene matches: 9. Per germline, CDR1 SEHNR and CDR2 FQNEAQ (reference sequence). The CDR3 totals 18 residues.

V is TRBV4-1 and J is TRBJ1-2, with 8 bases identical to TRBD1. Germline V gene lookup returns CDR1 MGHRA and CDR2 YSYEKL. This CDR3 has 13 amino acids. Trimming cost V 6 bases and J 7 bases; bases outside gene matches: 7. In nucleotides, the CDR3 is TGCGCCAGCAGGGGGACAGGCCTCTTTGGCTACACCTTC. Amino acids: CASRGTGLFGYTF.

This clonotype was observed a few times. This chain connects TRBV5-1 to TRBJ2-7, with D possibly TRBD2 on 5 matching bases. Germline CDR1 and CDR2: SGHRS and YFSETQ. Trimming took off 6 bases at V and 0 bases at J, with 13 bases between the two ends. There are 14 residues in the CDR3. Here the CDR3 DNA reads TGCGCCAGCACCCCTTTGGGGAGCTCCTACGAGCAGTACTTC. Translated: CASTPLGSSYEQYF.

The genes are TRBV14 and TRBJ2-4; D possibly matches TRBD1 or TRBD2 (6 bases each). CDR3 size: 12 residues. From germline, CDR1 is SGHDN and CDR2 FVKESK. The ends were cut back, 1 base at V and 11 bases at J, with 9 bases in the middle. The CDR3 bases are TGTGCCAGCAGCCAAGGCGGGACATTTCAGTACTTC. Its translation is CASSQGGTFQYF. Full variable domain (rest looked up from reference TRBV14 and TRBJ2-4): EAGVTQFPSHSVIEKGQTVTLRCDPISGHDNLYWYRRVMGKEIKFLLHFVKESKQDESGMPNNRFLAERTGGTYSTLKVQPAELEDSGVYFCASSQGGTFQYFGAGTRLSVL.

J is TRBJ2-7 and V is TRBV6-1; TRBD1 matches 8 bases. J lost 7 bases, V lost 6 bases, and 5 bases had no gene match. Germline values: CDR1 MNHNS, CDR2 SASEGT. The length of the CDR3 is 12 residues. The DNA of the CDR3 is TGTGCCAGCAGCCGGACAGGGAATGAGCAGTACTTC. Protein: CASSRTGNEQYF.

The V call is TRBV6-1, the J call TRBJ2-5; 9 positions agree with TRBD1. CDR1 is MNHNS, CDR2 SASEGT, per germline. The J segment lost 4 bases and the V segment lost 6 bases, leaving 3 bases of the junction unmatched. The CDR3 has 13 residues. The CDR3 sequence: CASSRTGVETQYF. In nucleotides, the CDR3 is TGTGCCAGCAGCCGGACAGGGGTAGAGACCCAGTACTTC.

This clonotype was picked up a small number of times. This chain uses TRBV20-1 with TRBJ1-5; 7 bases map to TRBD1. V was pared by 6 bases and J by 5 bases, with 13 bases of the junction left unmatched. Looked up from germline, CDR1 is DFQATT and CDR2 is SNEGSKA (reference sequence). CDR3 length equals 15 residues. The CDR3 is CSAEKGAGGDQPQHF. In DNA, the CDR3 is TGCAGTGCCGAGAAGGGGGCAGGTGGAGATCAGCCCCAGCATTTT.

This chain joins TRBV7-9 and TRBJ1-6; no firm D call. The germline gives CDR1 SEHNR, CDR2 FQNEAQ (reference sequence). V dropped 1 base and J dropped 0 bases, with 7 bases sitting between them. The CDR3 loop spans 16 amino acids. CDR3 amino acids: CASSLDGSSYNSPLHF. CDR3 bases: TGTGCCAGCAGCTTAGATGGGAGCTCCTATAATTCACCCCTCCACTTT.

V gene TRBV19 combines with J gene TRBJ2-7, with 8 bases identical to TRBD2. This CDR3 contains 15 residues. In germline, CDR1 is LNHDA, CDR2 SQIVND (reference sequence). Trimming took 3 bases from V and 3 from J; bases not matched to a gene: 7. For the CDR3, the DNA is TGTGCCAGTAGTATGGCCGGGGGGGCGTACTACGAGCAGTACTTC. Amino acids: CASSMAGGAYYEQYF.

The chain has TRBV7-2 and TRBJ1-1; D unresolved. Deletions cut 5 bases from V and 0 bases from J, with 10 bases between. The germline CDR1 and CDR2 sequences are SGHTA and FQGNSA. The length of the CDR3 is 14 residues. CDR3 in amino acids: CASSPRGMNTEAFF. DNA of the CDR3: TGTGCCAGCAGCCCGAGAGGTATGAACACTGAAGCTTTCTTT.

The CDR3 coding sequence is TGTGCCAGTAACTTCGGCGTGACTAGGGGGGGCTACACCTTC. It encodes CASNFGVTRGGYTF. V gene TRBV19 combines with J gene TRBJ1-2, with a weak D call TRBD1 (6 bases). The CDR3 runs to 14 residues. Per germline, CDR1 LNHDA and CDR2 SQIVND (reference sequence). Trimming took 7 bases from V and 8 from J, leaving 20 bases between them.

The chain uses TRBV20-1 and TRBJ1-1, with TRBD1 identical over 7 bases. V lost 1 base and J lost 0; bases outside the gene matches: 8. Per the germline V gene, CDR1 is DFQATT and CDR2 is SNEGSKA (reference sequence). CDR3 length: 16 amino acids. The CDR3 here is CSARVPRQGMNTEAFF. In nucleotides, the CDR3 is TGCAGTGCTAGAGTTCCACGACAGGGTATGAACACTGAAGCTTTCTTT.